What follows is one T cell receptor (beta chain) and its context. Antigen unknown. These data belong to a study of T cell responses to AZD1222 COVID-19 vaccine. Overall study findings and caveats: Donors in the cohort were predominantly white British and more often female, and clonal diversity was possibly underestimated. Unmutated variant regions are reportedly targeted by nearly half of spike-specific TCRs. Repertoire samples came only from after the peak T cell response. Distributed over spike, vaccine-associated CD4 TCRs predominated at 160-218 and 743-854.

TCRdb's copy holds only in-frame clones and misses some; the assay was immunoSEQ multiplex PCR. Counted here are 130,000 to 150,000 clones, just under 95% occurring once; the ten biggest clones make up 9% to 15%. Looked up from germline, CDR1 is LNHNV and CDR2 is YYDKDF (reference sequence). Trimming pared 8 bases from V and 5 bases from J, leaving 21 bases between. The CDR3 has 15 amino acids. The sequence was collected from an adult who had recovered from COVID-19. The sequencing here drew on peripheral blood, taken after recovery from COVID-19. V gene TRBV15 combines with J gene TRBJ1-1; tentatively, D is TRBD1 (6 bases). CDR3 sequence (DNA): TGTGCCACCCAAGTTAACAGGGTTGGAAGTACTGAAGCTTTCTTT. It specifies CATQVNRVGSTEAFF. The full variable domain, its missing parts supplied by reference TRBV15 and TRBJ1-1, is DAMVIQNPRYQVTQFGKPVTLSCSQTLNHNVMYWYQQKSSQAPKLLFHYYDKDFNNEADTPDNFQSRRPNTSFCFLDIRSPGLGDTAMYLCATQVNRVGSTEAFFGQGTRLTVV.